This TCR beta chain was identified during a study of shared clonotypes between healthy human individuals. Broader study findings: In the sorted subsets, rarefaction showed sequencing was incomplete despite large depth. Shared across several donors were roughly 5% of the naive CD4 clonotypes. Larger estimated richness was generally recorded for naive subsets relative to memory subsets.

Several immunoSEQ 96-well plates shared each subset's DNA, each plate a replicate. Sequencing was performed with immunoSEQ multiplex PCR; in TCRdb, only in-frame clones are kept and a portion is missing. The sample shows 2 million or so clones, roughly 94% of them seen only once. In the case of this clone: Its antigen remains unknown.

Per the germline V gene, CDR1 is SQVTM and CDR2 is ANQGSEA. V gave up 4 bases and J gave up 7 bases, with 11 bases separating them. This CDR3 is 12 amino acids long. The clonotype was recovered from a man younger than 30 in good health. V usage is TRBV29-1 and J usage is TRBJ1-5; D gene unclear. What was sequenced was naive CD4+ T cells sorted from blood. Stated subset: CD45RA+ positively selected. The chain's CDR3 is CSVGDANQPQHF. The CDR3 DNA follows: TGCAGCGTTGGAGACGCGAACCAGCCCCAGCATTTT. Together with reference TRBV29-1 and TRBJ1-5, the CDR3 gives the full variable domain: SAVISQKPSRDICQRGTSLTIQCQVDSQVTMMFWYRQQPGQSLTLIATANQGSEATYESGFVIDKFPISRPNLTFSTLTVSNMSPEDSSIYLCSVGDANQPQHFGDGTRLSIL.